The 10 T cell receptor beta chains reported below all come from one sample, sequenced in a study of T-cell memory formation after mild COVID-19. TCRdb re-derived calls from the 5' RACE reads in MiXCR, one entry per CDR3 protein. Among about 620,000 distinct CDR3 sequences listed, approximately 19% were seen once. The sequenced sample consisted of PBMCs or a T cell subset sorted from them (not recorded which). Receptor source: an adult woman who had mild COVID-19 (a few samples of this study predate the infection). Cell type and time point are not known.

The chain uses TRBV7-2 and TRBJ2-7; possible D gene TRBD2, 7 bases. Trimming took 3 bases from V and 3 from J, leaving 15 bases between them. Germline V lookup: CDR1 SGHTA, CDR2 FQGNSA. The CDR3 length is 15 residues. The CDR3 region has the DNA TGTGCCAGCAGCTTCAGAGGGGGGGAGATCTACGAGCAGTACTTC. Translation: CASSFRGGEIYEQYF. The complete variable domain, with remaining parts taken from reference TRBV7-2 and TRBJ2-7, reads GAGVSQSPSNKVTEKGKDVELRCDPISGHTALYWYRQSLGQGLEFLIYFQGNSAPDKSGLPSDRFSAERTGGSVSTLTIQRTQQEDSAVYLCASSFRGGEIYEQYFGPGTRLTVT.

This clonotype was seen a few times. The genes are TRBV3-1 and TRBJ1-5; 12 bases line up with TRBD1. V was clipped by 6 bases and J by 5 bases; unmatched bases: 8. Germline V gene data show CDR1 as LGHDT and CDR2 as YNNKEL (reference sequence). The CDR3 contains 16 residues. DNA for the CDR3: TGTGCCAGCAGTCCGGGGGACAGGGGGCACGATCAGCCCCAGCATTTT. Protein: CASSPGDRGHDQPQHF.

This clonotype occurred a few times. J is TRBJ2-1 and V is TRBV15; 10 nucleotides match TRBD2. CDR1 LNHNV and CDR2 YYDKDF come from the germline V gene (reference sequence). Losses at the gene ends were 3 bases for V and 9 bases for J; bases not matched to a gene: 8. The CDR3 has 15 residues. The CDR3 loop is CATSRKSGRAFEQFF. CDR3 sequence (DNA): TGTGCCACCAGCAGGAAGAGCGGGAGGGCCTTTGAGCAGTTCTTC. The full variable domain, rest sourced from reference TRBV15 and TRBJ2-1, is DAMVIQNPRYQVTQFGKPVTLSCSQTLNHNVMYWYQQKSSQAPKLLFHYYDKDFNNEADTPDNFQSRRPNTSFCFLDIRSPGLGDTAMYLCATSRKSGRAFEQFFGPGTRLTVL.

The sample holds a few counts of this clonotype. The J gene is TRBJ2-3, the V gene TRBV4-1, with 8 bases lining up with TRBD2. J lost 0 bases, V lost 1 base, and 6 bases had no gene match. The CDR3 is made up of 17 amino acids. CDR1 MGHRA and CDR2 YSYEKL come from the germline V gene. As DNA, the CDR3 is TGCGCCAGCAGCCAAGTGGCAAGCGGGGGCAGCACAGATACGCAGTATTTT. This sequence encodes CASSQVASGGSTDTQYF.

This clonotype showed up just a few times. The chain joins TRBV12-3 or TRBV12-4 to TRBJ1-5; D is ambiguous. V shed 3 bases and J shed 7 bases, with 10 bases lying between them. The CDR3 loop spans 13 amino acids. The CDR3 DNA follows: TGTGCCAGCAGTTTTAGTGAGTCCCAGCCCCAGCATTTT. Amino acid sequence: CASSFSESQPQHF.

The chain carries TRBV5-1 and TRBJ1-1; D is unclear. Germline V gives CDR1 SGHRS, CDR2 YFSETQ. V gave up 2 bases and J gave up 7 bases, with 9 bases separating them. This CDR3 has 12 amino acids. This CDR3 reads CASSLEVGEAFF. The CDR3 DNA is TGCGCCAGCAGCTTAGAAGTTGGTGAAGCTTTCTTT.

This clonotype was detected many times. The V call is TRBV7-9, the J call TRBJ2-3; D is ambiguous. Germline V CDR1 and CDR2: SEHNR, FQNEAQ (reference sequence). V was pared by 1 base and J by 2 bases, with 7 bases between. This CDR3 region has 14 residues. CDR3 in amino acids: CASSLGAFTDTQYF. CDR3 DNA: TGTGCCAGCAGCTTAGGGGCCTTCACAGATACGCAGTATTTT.

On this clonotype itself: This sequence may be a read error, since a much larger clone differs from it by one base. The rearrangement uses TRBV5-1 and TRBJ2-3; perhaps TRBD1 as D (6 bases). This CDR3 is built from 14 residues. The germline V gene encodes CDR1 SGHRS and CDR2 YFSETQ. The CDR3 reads CASSLEGRTDTKYF. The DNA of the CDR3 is TGCGCCAGCAGCTTGGAAGGAAGGACAGATACGAAGTATTTT.

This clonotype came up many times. CDR3 amino acids: CASSLARGYRPAGGLSYEQYF. Written as DNA, the CDR3 is TGTGCCAGCAGCTTAGCACGGGGTTATCGCCCTGCGGGAGGCCTTTCCTACGAGCAGTACTTC. The chain recombines TRBV7-9 with TRBJ2-7, with 8 bases matching TRBD2. Germline V gene sequence: CDR1 SEHNR, CDR2 FQNEAQ (reference sequence). The CDR3 has 21 residues. V gave up 0 bases and J gave up 1 base; unmatched junction bases: 20.

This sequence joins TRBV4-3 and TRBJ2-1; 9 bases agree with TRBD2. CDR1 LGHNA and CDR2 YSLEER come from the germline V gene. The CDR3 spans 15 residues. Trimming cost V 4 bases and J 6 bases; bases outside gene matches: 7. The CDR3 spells CASSPTRGRANEQFF. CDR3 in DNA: TGCGCCAGCAGCCCCACTCGCGGGAGGGCCAATGAGCAGTTCTTC.